This section outlines one T cell receptor (beta chain) sequence together with its context. Donors in the study were healthy people who gave bone marrow. V lost 4 bases to trimming and J lost 3 bases; unmatched junction nucleotides: 7. CDR3 size: 15 residues. Looked up from germline, CDR1 is MDHEN and CDR2 is SYDVKM. The source of the sample is a study of cytomegalovirus exposure and HLA in healthy donors. Vbeta (60) and Jbeta (13) primers were used in the PCR. Data came from immunoSEQ multiplex PCR; TCRdb stores just in-frame clones and leaves some out. The sample lists 120,000 to 150,000 clones, around four fifths occurring once.

The receptor was isolated from a woman aged 40 to 50 in good health and CMV-seronegative. The sequencing input was PBMCs. J is TRBJ2-5 and V is TRBV28; 8 nucleotides align to TRBD2. The CDR3 nucleotides are TGTGCCAGCAGTTCGCCCGGGACTAGTAAAGAGACCCAGTACTTC. The encoded protein is CASSSPGTSKETQYF.